The rows below give T cell receptor beta chains drawn from one sample of a study of shared clonotypes between healthy human individuals. TCRdb's copy holds only in-frame clones and misses some; the assay was immunoSEQ multiplex PCR. The table has about 680,000 clones, about 91% seen once. Sequencing was carried out using naive CD8+ T cells sorted from blood. These receptors were taken from a young man in good health. CDR3s include the opening cysteine and the closing phenylalanine or tryptophan. D genes are given only for firm matches. Only part of the rows carry a size: once, few, many, or a class if the clone is expanded.

J: TRBJ2-5
D: NA
V: TRBV7-9
size: NA
length: 10
CDR3: CASQGGTQYF
DNA: TGTGCCAGCCAGGGGGGGACCCAGTACTTC

J: TRBJ2-3
D: NA
V: TRBV6-4
size: NA
length: 14
CDR3: CASRPQAYTDTQYF
DNA: TGTGCCAGCAGGCCCCAGGCGTACACAGATACGCAGTATTTT

J: TRBJ1-4
D: NA
V: TRBV6-6
size: NA
length: 15
CDR3: CASSVERGRKEKLFF
DNA: TGTGCCAGCAGCGTAGAACGGGGGAGGAAAGAAAAACTGTTTTTT

J: TRBJ2-1
D: TRBD2
V: TRBV11-2
size: NA
length: 15
CDR3: CASMLNAGTSGEQFF
DNA: TGTGCCAGCATGCTCAATGCCGGGACTAGCGGTGAGCAGTTCTTC

J: TRBJ2-5
D: NA
V: TRBV7-9
size: few
length: 12
CDR3: CASSYYQETQYF
DNA: TGTGCCAGCAGCTATTACCAAGAGACCCAGTACTTC

J: TRBJ2-7
D: TRBD2
V: TRBV14
size: NA
length: 17
CDR3: CASSQDDVSSGSYEQYF
DNA: TGTGCCAGCAGCCAAGATGACGTTTCTAGCGGGAGCTACGAGCAGTACTTC

J: TRBJ2-7
D: NA
V: TRBV25-1
size: NA
length: 13
CDR3: CASRAEGAYEQYF
DNA: TGTGCCAGCAGGGCGGAGGGGGCCTACGAGCAGTACTTC

J: TRBJ2-6
D: NA
V: TRBV7-3
size: NA
length: 15
CDR3: CASSLSGTGANVLTF
DNA: TGTGCCAGCAGCTTATCCGGGACTGGGGCCAACGTCCTGACTTTC

J: TRBJ2-1
D: NA
V: TRBV4-1
size: NA
length: 14
CDR3: CASSPSPGRNEQFF
DNA: TGCGCCAGCAGCCCCAGTCCAGGGCGCAATGAGCAGTTCTTC

J: TRBJ2-7
D: NA
V: TRBV6-1
size: NA
length: 14
CDR3: CASRDFVGSYEQYF
DNA: TGTGCCAGCAGGGACTTCGTCGGCTCCTACGAGCAGTACTTC

J: TRBJ1-4
D: NA
V: TRBV2
size: NA
length: 14
CDR3: CASSPPETNEKLFF
DNA: TGTGCCAGCAGTCCCCCCGAGACAAATGAAAAACTGTTTTTT

J: TRBJ1-1
D: NA
V: TRBV7-2
size: NA
length: 14
CDR3: CASSLVGGNTEAFF
DNA: TGTGCCAGCAGCTTAGTAGGTGGGAACACTGAAGCTTTCTTT

J: TRBJ1-2
D: TRBD1
V: TRBV5-6
size: NA
length: 14
CDR3: CASSMGQTIDGYTF
DNA: TGTGCCAGCAGCATGGGACAGACTATTGATGGCTACACCTTC

J: TRBJ2-7
D: TRBD2
V: TRBV4-1
size: NA
length: 16
CDR3: CASSQENLAGGSEQYF
DNA: TGCGCCAGCAGCCAAGAGAATCTAGCGGGAGGATCCGAGCAGTACTTC

J: TRBJ1-2
D: NA
V: TRBV27
size: NA
length: 16
CDR3: CASSLLSNIGGYGYTF
DNA: TGTGCCAGCAGTTTACTGTCCAACATCGGAGGCTATGGCTACACCTTC

J: TRBJ2-7
D: NA
V: TRBV12-5
size: NA
length: 13
CDR3: CASGLDSSYEQYF
DNA: TGTGCTAGTGGTTTAGACAGCTCCTACGAGCAGTACTTC

J: TRBJ2-7
D: TRBD1
V: TRBV5-1
size: NA
length: 15
CDR3: CASRKGTGLTYEQYF
DNA: TGCGCCAGCAGAAAAGGGACAGGGCTTACCTACGAGCAGTACTTC

J: TRBJ2-3
D: TRBD2
V: TRBV28
size: NA
length: 14
CDR3: CASSFSGSGDTQYF
DNA: TGTGCCAGCAGTTTTAGCGGGAGCGGGGATACGCAGTATTTT

J: TRBJ1-1
D: NA
V: TRBV6-6
size: NA
length: 14
CDR3: CASSRLRTDTEAFF
DNA: TGTGCCAGCAGTCGCCTCCGGACGGACACTGAAGCTTTCTTT

J: TRBJ2-2
D: TRBD2
V: TRBV2
size: NA
length: 18
CDR3: CASSEVGLADTNTGELFF
DNA: TGTGCCAGCAGTGAGGTTGGACTAGCGGATACGAACACCGGGGAGCTGTTTTTT

J: TRBJ2-7
D: NA
V: TRBV7-9
size: NA
length: 15
CDR3: CASSLSRGSSYEQYF
DNA: TGTGCCAGCAGCTTATCTCGCGGTTCCTCCTACGAGCAGTACTTC

J: TRBJ2-7
D: NA
V: TRBV4-1
size: few
length: 13
CDR3: CASSQDRDYEQYF
DNA: TGCGCCAGCAGCCAAGATCGCGACTACGAGCAGTACTTC

J: TRBJ2-7
D: NA
V: TRBV5-1
size: NA
length: 12
CDR3: CASRGSSYEQYF
DNA: TGCGCCAGCAGGGGGTCGTCCTACGAGCAGTACTTC

J: TRBJ2-1
D: TRBD2
V: TRBV13
size: NA
length: 15
CDR3: CASRPGLAGADEQFF
DNA: TGTGCCAGCAGGCCGGGACTAGCGGGAGCAGATGAGCAGTTCTTC

J: TRBJ2-1
D: NA
V: TRBV28
size: NA
length: 15
CDR3: CASSALNRVVAEQFF
DNA: TGTGCCAGCAGTGCCCTCAACAGGGTTGTTGCTGAGCAGTTCTTC

J: TRBJ2-2
D: NA
V: TRBV7-9
size: NA
length: 15
CDR3: CASSLWDANTGELFF
DNA: TGTGCCAGCAGCTTGTGGGACGCGAACACCGGGGAGCTGTTTTTT

J: TRBJ1-5
D: TRBD1
V: TRBV7-2
size: NA
length: 19
CDR3: CASSWYGQGWAPSNQPQHF
DNA: TGTGCCAGCAGCTGGTACGGACAGGGGTGGGCCCCGAGCAATCAGCCCCAGCATTTT

J: TRBJ1-1
D: TRBD1
V: TRBV20-1
size: NA
length: 10
CDR3: CSAKTGEAFF
DNA: TGCAGTGCAAAGACAGGGGAAGCTTTCTTT

J: TRBJ2-7
D: NA
V: TRBV7-8
size: NA
length: 13
CDR3: CASSPGHPYEQYF
DNA: TGTGCCAGCAGCCCAGGACACCCCTACGAGCAGTACTTC

J: TRBJ1-1
D: NA
V: TRBV10-2
size: NA
length: 15
CDR3: CASLPLWGGFTEAFF
DNA: TGCGCCAGCCTACCCCTGTGGGGGGGGTTCACTGAAGCTTTCTTT

J: TRBJ2-7
D: TRBD2
V: TRBV13
size: NA
length: 16
CDR3: CASSPATSGRAYEQYF
DNA: TGTGCCAGCAGCCCCGCGACTAGCGGGAGGGCCTACGAGCAGTACTTC

J: TRBJ2-7
D: TRBD1
V: TRBV7-6
size: NA
length: 15
CDR3: CASSAEGTGYYEQYF
DNA: TGTGCCAGCAGCGCGGAAGGGACAGGCTACTACGAGCAGTACTTC

J: TRBJ2-1
D: NA
V: TRBV11-2
size: NA
length: 15
CDR3: CASSLAGSGSVEQFF
DNA: TGTGCCAGCAGCTTAGCGGGTAGCGGCTCGGTTGAGCAGTTCTTC

J: TRBJ2-1
D: NA
V: TRBV7-9
size: once
length: 16
CDR3: CASSLGESGGRHGQFF
DNA: TGTGCCAGCAGCTTGGGGGAATCCGGGGGACGCCATGGGCAGTTCTTC

J: TRBJ2-7
D: TRBD1
V: TRBV28
size: NA
length: 13
CDR3: CASKTGTAYEQYF
DNA: TGTGCCAGCAAGACCGGGACAGCCTACGAGCAGTACTTC

J: TRBJ2-1
D: NA
V: TRBV6-5
size: NA
length: 11
CDR3: CASSTRTEQFF
DNA: TGTGCCAGCAGTACCCGAACTGAGCAGTTCTTC

J: TRBJ2-7
D: NA
V: TRBV14
size: NA
length: 14
CDR3: CASSQDLRGYEQYF
DNA: TGTGCCAGCAGCCAAGATCTTAGGGGCTACGAGCAGTACTTC

J: TRBJ2-1
D: NA
V: TRBV7-3
size: NA
length: 18
CDR3: CASSLNHGVPREGHEQFF
DNA: TGTGCCAGCAGCTTAAACCATGGTGTGCCTCGGGAAGGTCATGAGCAGTTCTTC

J: TRBJ2-3
D: TRBD2
V: TRBV4-1
size: NA
length: 17
CDR3: CASSPRGLAGWSDTQYF
DNA: TGCGCCAGCAGCCCAAGGGGACTAGCAGGGTGGTCAGATACGCAGTATTTT

J: TRBJ2-7
D: NA
V: TRBV7-6
size: NA
length: 13
CDR3: CASTPEAGSEQYF
DNA: TGTGCCAGCACCCCCGAGGCAGGGAGCGAGCAGTACTTC

J: TRBJ2-1
D: TRBD2
V: TRBV6-6
size: NA
length: 15
CDR3: CASSHSGRVYNEQFF
DNA: TGTGCCAGCAGCCACAGCGGGAGGGTTTACAATGAGCAGTTCTTC

J: TRBJ1-1
D: NA
V: TRBV5-4
size: NA
length: 13
CDR3: CASSSPGGTEAFF
DNA: TGTGCCAGCAGCTCTCCAGGAGGCACTGAAGCTTTCTTT

J: TRBJ2-1
D: TRBD2
V: TRBV5-1
size: NA
length: 19
CDR3: CASSPSPLSGSGSYNEQFF
DNA: TGCGCCAGCAGCCCCTCCCCCCTTAGCGGGAGCGGCTCCTACAATGAGCAGTTCTTC

J: TRBJ2-2
D: NA
V: TRBV27
size: NA
length: 14
CDR3: CASSFFPGAGELFF
DNA: TGTGCCAGCAGTTTCTTTCCCGGAGCCGGGGAGCTGTTTTTT

J: TRBJ2-5
D: TRBD1
V: TRBV28
size: NA
length: 15
CDR3: CASCTRDSYQETQYF
DNA: TGTGCCAGCTGCACCCGGGACAGCTACCAAGAGACCCAGTACTTC

J: TRBJ2-3
D: TRBD2
V: TRBV14
size: NA
length: 16
CDR3: CASSLLAGGLTDTQYF
DNA: TGTGCCAGCAGCCTTCTAGCGGGAGGGCTGACAGATACGCAGTATTTT

J: TRBJ2-1
D: TRBD2
V: TRBV19
size: once
length: 19
CDR3: CATTKVAGGPGGSDNEQFF
DNA: TGTGCCACCACCAAGGTAGCGGGAGGGCCAGGGGGGTCTGACAATGAGCAGTTCTTC

J: TRBJ1-2
D: NA
V: TRBV7-9
size: NA
length: 13
CDR3: CASSFSPNYGYTF
DNA: TGTGCCAGCAGCTTTTCTCCTAACTATGGCTACACCTTC

J: TRBJ1-2
D: NA
V: TRBV27
size: NA
length: 12
CDR3: CASSPFGEGYTF
DNA: TGTGCCAGCAGCCCATTCGGGGAAGGCTACACCTTC

J: TRBJ2-7
D: TRBD1
V: TRBV13
size: NA
length: 14
CDR3: CASSPRQGGYEQYF
DNA: TGTGCCAGCAGCCCCCGACAGGGCGGGTACGAGCAGTACTTC

J: TRBJ2-3
D: NA
V: TRBV5-1
size: NA
length: 12
CDR3: CASRGYTDTQYF
DNA: TGCGCCAGCAGGGGTTATACAGATACGCAGTATTTT

J: TRBJ2-7
D: NA
V: TRBV6-1
size: NA
length: 15
CDR3: CASSEFVRASYEQYF
DNA: TGTGCCAGCAGTGAATTTGTGCGGGCCTCCTACGAGCAGTACTTC

J: TRBJ2-7
D: NA
V: TRBV7-9
size: NA
length: 14
CDR3: CASSLSGRPYEQYF
DNA: TGTGCCAGCAGCTTAAGTGGCAGGCCCTACGAGCAGTACTTC

J: TRBJ2-7
D: TRBD2
V: TRBV4-2
size: NA
length: 16
CDR3: CASSQDSTSGSYEQYF
DNA: TGTGCCAGCAGCCAAGATAGTACTAGCGGATCCTACGAGCAGTACTTC

J: TRBJ1-2
D: NA
V: TRBV29-1
size: NA
length: 13
CDR3: CSVDKRGDYGYTF
DNA: TGCAGCGTTGACAAAAGGGGGGACTATGGCTACACCTTC

J: TRBJ2-1
D: NA
V: TRBV6-5
size: once
length: 16
CDR3: CASSYSGGSSYNEQFF
DNA: TGTGCCAGCAGTTACTCGGGAGGTAGCTCCTACAATGAGCAGTTCTTC

J: TRBJ2-7
D: NA
V: TRBV14
size: once
length: 18
CDR3: CASSQDPGPGRATYEQYF
DNA: TGTGCCAGCAGCCAAGATCCAGGGCCCGGCAGAGCGACCTACGAGCAGTACTTC

J: TRBJ2-3
D: TRBD2
V: TRBV6-5
size: NA
length: 15
CDR3: CASFPTSGSGDTQYF
DNA: TGTGCCAGCTTCCCCACTAGCGGGAGTGGAGATACGCAGTATTTT